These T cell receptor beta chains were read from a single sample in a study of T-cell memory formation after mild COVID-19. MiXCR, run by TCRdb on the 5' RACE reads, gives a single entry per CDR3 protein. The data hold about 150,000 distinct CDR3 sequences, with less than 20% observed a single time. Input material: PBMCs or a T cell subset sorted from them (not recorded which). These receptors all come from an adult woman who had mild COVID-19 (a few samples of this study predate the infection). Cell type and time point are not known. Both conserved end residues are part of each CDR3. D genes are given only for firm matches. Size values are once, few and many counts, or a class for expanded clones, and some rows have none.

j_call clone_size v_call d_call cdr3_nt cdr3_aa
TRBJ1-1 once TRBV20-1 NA TGCAGTGCTAGAGATCCCCTTTCTTCCATGAACACTGAAGCTTTCTTT CSARDPLSSMNTEAFF
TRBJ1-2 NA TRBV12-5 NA TGTGCTAGTGGTGCCCAGACATCCGGCTACACCTTC CASGAQTSGYTF
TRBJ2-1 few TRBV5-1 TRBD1 TGCGCCAGCAGGGCAACGGGACAGGGGACATACAATGAGCAGTTCTTC CASRATGQGTYNEQFF
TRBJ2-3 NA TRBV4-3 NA TGCGCCAGCAGCCATTTTTGGGGGGAGGCACACGATACGCAGTATTTT CASSHFWGEAHDTQYF
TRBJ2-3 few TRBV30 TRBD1 TGTGCCTGGGAACCAGGGGGCGCAGATACGCAGTATTTT CAWEPGGADTQYF
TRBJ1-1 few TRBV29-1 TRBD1 TGCAGCGTTGGGGGACAGGGGCAAGCTTTCTTT CSVGGQGQAFF
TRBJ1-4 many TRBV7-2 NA TGTGCCAGCAGGTCAACCTCGTCCCCGGCTGAAAAACTGTTTTTT CASRSTSSPAEKLFF
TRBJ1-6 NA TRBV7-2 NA TGTGCCAGCAGCACCAAGGGGGGGACCTATAATTCACCCCTCCACTTT CASSTKGGTYNSPLHF
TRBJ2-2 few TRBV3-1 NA TGTGCCAGCAGCCAAGAAACCGTTAGCACCGGGGAGCTGTTTTTT CASSQETVSTGELFF
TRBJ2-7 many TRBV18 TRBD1 TGTGCCAGCTCACAACCGGGACAGGGCTCCTACGAGCAGTACTTC CASSQPGQGSYEQYF
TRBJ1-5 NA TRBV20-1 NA TGCAGTGCTAGAGATGGCAGGAGGGTAGGTAGCAATCAGCCCCAGCATTTT CSARDGRRVGSNQPQHF
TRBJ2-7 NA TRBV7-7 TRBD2 TGTGCTAGCAGCCTTGGGCTAGCGGGAGTAGACGAGCAGTACTTC CASSLGLAGVDEQYF
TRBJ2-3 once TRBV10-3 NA TGTGCCATCAGTGACGGGAACAAGCAGTATTTT CAISDGNKQYF
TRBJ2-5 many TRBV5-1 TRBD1 TGCGCCAGCAGCTTGTCAGGGGGCGCGGAAGAGACCCAGTACTTC CASSLSGGAEETQYF
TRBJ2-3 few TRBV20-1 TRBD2 TGCAGTGCTAGAGGCGGACTAGCGGGGGGGCTGAGGAACTCCACAGATACGCAGTATTTT CSARGGLAGGLRNSTDTQYF
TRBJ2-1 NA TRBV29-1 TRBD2 TGCAGCGTCCGGACTAGGGCTAGCGGCGATGAGCAGTTCTTC CSVRTRASGDEQFF
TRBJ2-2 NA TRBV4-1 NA TGCGCCAGCAGCCCTGGATTGAGGACCATTCTCCCCGGGGAGCTGTTTTTT CASSPGLRTILPGELFF
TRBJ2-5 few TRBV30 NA TGTGCCTGGAGTGTAGCCTTGGAGACCCAGTACTTC CAWSVALETQYF
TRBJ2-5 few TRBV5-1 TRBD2 TGCGCCAGCAGCTTGGCCGGGAGGACTGAAGAGACCCAGTACTTC CASSLAGRTEETQYF
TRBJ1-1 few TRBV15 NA TGTGCCACCAGCAGAGAAGTAAGGCGTCAGCATGAAGCTTTCTTT CATSREVRRQHEAFF
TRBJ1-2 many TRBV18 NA TGTGCCAGCTCATCAGGACAGACGGGTACCTTC CASSSGQTGTF
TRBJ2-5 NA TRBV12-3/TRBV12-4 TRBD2 TGTGCCAGCAGTCCTCGGACTAGCTACGGAGAGACCCAGTACTTC CASSPRTSYGETQYF
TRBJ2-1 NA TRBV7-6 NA TGTGCCAGCAGCTTAGCGGGGGCCCTGGGGGCCAATGAGCAGTTCTTC CASSLAGALGANEQFF
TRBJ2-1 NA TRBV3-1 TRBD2 TGTGCCAGCAACCCGGGGGGTACCTACAATGAGCAGTTCTTC CASNPGGTYNEQFF
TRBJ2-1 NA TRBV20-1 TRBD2 TGCAGTGCTCTGCGACTAGCGGGGGGTTTCAGTAATGAGCAGTTCTTC CSALRLAGGFSNEQFF
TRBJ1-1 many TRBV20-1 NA TGCAGTGCTCAACTTATGAACACTGAAGCTTTCTTT CSAQLMNTEAFF
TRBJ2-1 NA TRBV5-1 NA TGCGCCAGCAGCTTGAGGACGCGTGGTAATGAGCAGTTCTTC CASSLRTRGNEQFF
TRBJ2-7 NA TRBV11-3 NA TGTGCCAGCAGCTGGGGCCGGTTATCATCCTACGAGCAGTACTTC CASSWGRLSSYEQYF
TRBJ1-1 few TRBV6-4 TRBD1 TGTGCCAGCAGCGTCGACAGGGGAGCGAACACTGAAGCTTTCTTT CASSVDRGANTEAFF
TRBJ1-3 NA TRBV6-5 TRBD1 TGTGCCAGCAGTTACTCCCGGACAGGGGTCGGAAACACCATATATTTT CASSYSRTGVGNTIYF
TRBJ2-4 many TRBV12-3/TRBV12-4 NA TGTGCCAGCAGTTTAGGTAGAACGGTCAAAAACATTCAGTACTTC CASSLGRTVKNIQYF
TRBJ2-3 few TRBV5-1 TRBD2 TGCGCCAGCAGCTTGGGGACTAGCGGGGGTGCAGATACGCAGTATTTT CASSLGTSGGADTQYF
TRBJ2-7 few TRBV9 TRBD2 TGTGCCAGCAGCACTAGACTAGCGTCCTACTCCTACGAGCAGTACTTC CASSTRLASYSYEQYF
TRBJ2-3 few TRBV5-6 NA TGTGCCAGCAGCAAACGGATGGCGCCCGATACGCAGTATTTT CASSKRMAPDTQYF
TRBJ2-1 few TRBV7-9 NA TGTGCCAGCAGCTTAGACACCACCTACAATGAGCAGTTCTTC CASSLDTTYNEQFF
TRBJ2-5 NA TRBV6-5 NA TGTGCCAGCAGACCCTATTACCGGACCAAAGAGACCCAGTACTTC CASRPYYRTKETQYF
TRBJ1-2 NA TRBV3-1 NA TGTGCCAGCAGCCAAGAAGACAGGTTCTATGGCTACACCTTC CASSQEDRFYGYTF
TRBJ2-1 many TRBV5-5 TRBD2 TGTGCCAGCAGCTTGCTAGCGGGATTCGTCAATGAGCAGTTCTTC CASSLLAGFVNEQFF
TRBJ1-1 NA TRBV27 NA TGTGCCAGCAGTTTTTCTGGGGTGAACACTGAAGCTTTCTTT CASSFSGVNTEAFF
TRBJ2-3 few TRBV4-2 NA TGTGCCAGCAGCCAGCTTAAGAACCAAATCACAGATACGCAGTATTTT CASSQLKNQITDTQYF
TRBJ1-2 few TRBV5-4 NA TGTGCCAGCAGCCCCTCCCCTGGCCATGGCTACACCTTC CASSPSPGHGYTF
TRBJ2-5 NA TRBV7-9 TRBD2 TGTGCCAGCAGCACCAGCGGGGGGACCGGTCCGAAGTACTTC CASSTSGGTGPKYF
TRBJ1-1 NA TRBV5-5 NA TGTGCCAGCAGCCCTGACAGTGACCCGTGGGCTTTCTTT CASSPDSDPWAFF